This T cell receptor beta chain was obtained from a study of vaccination and CD4 T cells after COVID-19. Study in general: A CEFX pool, an HIV-1 Nef pool, or else no peptide went into the control cultures. Whole-study findings and limits: The study examined relatively few convalescent patients and included no early post-infection timepoints.

Sequencing of the DNA from cultured CD4+ T cells was carried out with the Oncomine TCR Beta short-read assay. In TCRdb, the PCR reads were re-called with MiXCR into one record per CDR3 protein. The sample has roughly 13,000 distinct CDR3 sequences; around 61% are singletons. Treatment: 10-day PBMC culture with coronavirus spike peptide pools or control peptides (ViraFEST assay). Positive PCR dates spanned March to December 2020, predating US Alpha, Beta and Delta variants. Each well received approximately 1.8 million PBMCs, cultured with 8 to 10 IU/ml IL-2 and 9 to 10 ug/ml peptide pools. From germline, CDR1 is MNHEY and CDR2 SMNVEV (reference sequence). The V and J ends lost 7 bases and 4 bases respectively, with 14 bases between them. This CDR3 spans 14 amino acids. This clonotype was recorded a few times. Its matching antigen is unknown.

Sequences were obtained from CD4+ T cells from blood, cultured in vitro. This clonotype was sampled from a human donor who had recovered from COVID-19. The chain uses TRBV27 and TRBJ2-1; a possible D gene is TRBD2 (5 bases). In nucleotides, the CDR3 is TGTGCCAGCACCCGGCGATCGGGGTACAATGAGCAGTTCTTC. It yields the protein CASTRRSGYNEQFF.